Below, 15 T cell receptor beta chains from the same sample are listed, as sequenced in a study of metastatic and nonmetastatic thyroid tumors (dated by TCRdb to between 2020 and 2021). Library preparation used PCR. Instrument on record: Illumina HiSeq 4000. TCRdb passed the public sequencing reads through fastp at Q25 and MiXCR, retaining productive beta sequences. The sample table contains several thousand clones; only one count was recorded for approximately 30% of them. The leading ten clones occupy 10% of the sample. No treatment had been received by any patient before thyroid surgery. Source material: tumor tissue. The receptors derive from a female donor with papillary thyroid cancer or a benign thyroid nodule (not recorded which). Some clones in this sample may be carry-over from other donors' samples.

The chain links TRBV6-6 to TRBJ1-5; 7 bases line up with TRBD1. The trim removed 6 bases at V and 4 bases at J, leaving 3 bases unmatched. This CDR3 has 13 residues. CDR1 and CDR2 (germline): MNHNY, SVGAGI (reference sequence). CDR3 amino acids: CASRLQGNQPQHF. DNA of the CDR3: TGTGCCAGCAGGTTACAGGGGAATCAGCCCCAGCATTTT.

Sample share makes this clone medium-sized. The chain uses TRBV6-2 or TRBV6-3 and TRBJ2-3; TRBD2 aligns across 10 bases. Germline lookup yields CDR1 MNHEY and CDR2 SVGEGT. V shed 5 bases and J 2 bases; nucleotides not matched to a gene: 4. The CDR3 has 15 amino acids. The CDR3, as DNA: TGTGCCAGCAGTAACGGACTAGCGGACACAGATACGCAGTATTTT. Its protein product is CASSNGLADTDTQYF.

V gene TRBV5-1 combines with J gene TRBJ2-1; the D call may be TRBD1 or TRBD2 (6 bases each). V was shortened by 6 bases and J by 0 bases, with 13 bases between the two germline ends. Germline V gives CDR1 SGHRS, CDR2 YFSETQ. The CDR3 consists of 15 residues. The CDR3 here is CASTQGGSSYNEQFF. The CDR3 nucleotides read TGCGCCAGCACCCAAGGGGGGAGCTCCTACAATGAGCAGTTCTTC.

This rearrangement joins TRBV4-2 to TRBJ1-1; TRBD1 aligns across 10 bases. Germline CDR1 and CDR2: LGHNA and YNFKEQ. V was pared by 8 bases and J by 1 base, with 4 bases of the junction left unmatched. There are 14 residues in the CDR3. As DNA, the CDR3 is TGTGCCAGCGCTGGGACAGGGGCGAACACTGAAGCTTTCTTT. Protein product: CASAGTGANTEAFF.

In its sample, this clone was seen a few times. The chain joins TRBV24-1 to TRBJ2-7, with 7 bases aligning to TRBD1. With 7 bases clipped from V and 0 bases from J, the junction kept 5 bases outside the gene matches. The germline V gene encodes CDR1 KGHDR and CDR2 SFDVKD. The CDR3 runs to 14 residues. The chain's CDR3 is CATSSRGNSYEQYF. As DNA, the CDR3 is TGTGCCACCAGCAGCAGGGGGAACTCCTACGAGCAGTACTTC.

This clone rates as medium-sized (0.01 to 0.1%). This chain joins TRBV28 and TRBJ2-7, with no clear D. The CDR3 has 13 residues. CDR1 is MDHEN and CDR2 is SYDVKM in the germline V gene. Trimming took 1 base from V and 2 from J, leaving 6 bases between them. CDR3 DNA: TGTGCCAGCAGTTTATCCGTTACCTACGAGCAGTACTTC. It is translated as CASSLSVTYEQYF.

By sample share, this clone is medium-sized. V usage is TRBV12-3 or TRBV12-4 and J usage is TRBJ2-1; D might be TRBD2 (6 bases). V lost 3 bases, J lost 3 bases, and 12 bases lay in between. CDR3 length: 15 residues. CDR3 in amino acids: CASSLGDSHYNEQFF. The CDR3 DNA follows: TGTGCCAGCAGTTTGGGGGACTCGCACTACAATGAGCAGTTCTTC.

V usage is TRBV27 and J usage is TRBJ2-3; no clear D gene. From germline, CDR1 is MNHEY and CDR2 SMNVEV (reference sequence). This CDR3 is built from 14 residues. V was trimmed by 1 base and J by 5 bases, leaving 10 bases between them. The CDR3 DNA follows: TGTGCCAGCAGTTTATGGGCCTCCCAAGATACGCAGTATTTT. Its protein is CASSLWASQDTQYF.

This clone was seen only once. The V and J genes are TRBV30 and TRBJ1-2; D possibly corresponds to TRBD1 (5 bases). Germline CDR1 is GTSNPN and CDR2 is SVGIG (reference sequence). The length of the CDR3 is 13 residues. Trimming shortened V by 0 bases and J by 5 bases, and 10 bases separated the two germline ends. The CDR3 is CAWSVSGGYGYTF. Written as DNA, the CDR3 is TGTGCCTGGAGTGTATCTGGGGGTTATGGCTACACCTTC.

This sequence joins TRBV9 and TRBJ1-2, with 9 bases fitting TRBD1. This CDR3 region has 16 residues. Per germline, CDR1 SGDLS and CDR2 YYNGEE. V was pared by 0 bases and J by 8 bases, with 11 bases of the junction left unmatched. Written as DNA, the CDR3 is TGTGCCAGCAGCGTAGTCGGGGTGACAGGGGGTCGCGGCTACACCTTC. It yields the protein CASSVVGVTGGRGYTF.

This CDR3 is CASSLGGTDTQYF. Written as DNA, the CDR3 is TGTGCCAGCAGTTTGGGGGGCACAGATACGCAGTATTTT. The chain carries TRBV27 and TRBJ2-3; D could derive from TRBD1 or TRBD2 (5 bases each). This CDR3 contains 13 residues. V lost 3 bases and J lost 1, with 5 bases in between. CDR1 is MNHEY and CDR2 is SMNVEV in the germline V gene (reference sequence).

This clone was detected many times. Possible read error: a much larger clone is one base away. The same CDR3 arises from other DNA sequences in this sample as well. The V and J genes are TRBV12-3 or TRBV12-4 and TRBJ2-1; TRBD2 matches at 10 bases. The CDR3 is 13 residues long. CDR3 residues: CASNPSGRNEQFF. CDR3 in DNA: TGTGCCAGCAACCCTAGCGGGAGAAATGAACAGTTCTTC.

This clone is medium-sized within its sample. The sample holds other DNA sequences that translate to the same CDR3. This chain uses TRBV12-3 or TRBV12-4 with TRBJ2-3; 7 positions match TRBD2. The CDR3 runs 15 residues. The V segment lost 7 bases and the J segment 6 bases; nucleotides outside the gene matches: 13. CDR3 in amino acids: CASTRAGNRLDTQYF. The CDR3 region has the DNA TGTGCCAGCACCCGAGCGGGAAACCGCCTTGATACGCAGTATTTT.

This clone is labeled as medium-sized. In nucleotides, the CDR3 is TGTGCCAGCAGGAGCCTTTTAGGGAGTGCAAATGAGCAGTTCTTC. Amino acid sequence: CASRSLLGSANEQFF. The genes are TRBV6-1 and TRBJ2-1; perhaps TRBD2 as D (5 bases). The germline CDR1 and CDR2 sequences are MNHNS and SASEGT. The germline V and J ends were trimmed by 6 bases and 7 bases, with 19 bases remaining between them. This CDR3 comprises 15 residues.

This clone was observed a single time. This sequence joins TRBV18 and TRBJ1-1; possible D gene TRBD1, 5 bases. Germline V lookup: CDR1 KGHSH, CDR2 LQKENI. Trimming removed 10 bases from V and 1 base from J, with 13 bases in between. This CDR3 comprises 13 residues. As DNA, the CDR3 is TGTGCCACCCTGGCAGGGCGGAACACTGAAGCTTTCTTT. Protein: CATLAGRNTEAFF.